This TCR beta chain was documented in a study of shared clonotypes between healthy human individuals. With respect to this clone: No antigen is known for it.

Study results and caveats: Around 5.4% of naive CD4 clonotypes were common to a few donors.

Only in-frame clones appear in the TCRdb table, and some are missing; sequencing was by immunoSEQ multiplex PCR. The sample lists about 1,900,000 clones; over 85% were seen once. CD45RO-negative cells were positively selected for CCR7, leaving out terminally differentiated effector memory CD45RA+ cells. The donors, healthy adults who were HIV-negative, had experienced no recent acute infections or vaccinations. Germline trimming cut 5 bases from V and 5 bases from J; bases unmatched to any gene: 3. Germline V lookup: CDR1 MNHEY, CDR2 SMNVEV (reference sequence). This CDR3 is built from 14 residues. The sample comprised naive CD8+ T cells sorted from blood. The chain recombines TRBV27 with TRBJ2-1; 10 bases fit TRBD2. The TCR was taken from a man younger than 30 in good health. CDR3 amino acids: CASSILAGDNEQFF. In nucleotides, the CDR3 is TGTGCCAGCAGTATTCTAGCGGGAGACAATGAGCAGTTCTTC.